These T cell receptor beta chains were read from a single sample in a study of graft-versus-host responses after intestinal transplantation. Their antigens are not known. Measured with immunoSEQ multiplex PCR; TCRdb has only the in-frame clones, and not every one. Found here are approximately 92,000 clones, over 80% of them singletons; the top ten hold roughly 5.6%. This sample comprised unstimulated CD8+ T cells sorted from spleen or lymph node cells, obtained before intestinal transplant. All receptors come from a human donor who received an intestinal transplant. The CDR3 runs from the conserved cysteine through the conserved F or W. D genes are given only for firm matches.

j_call d_call v_call cdr3_aa
TRBJ1-2 . TRBV19 CASSTHSLKYGYTF
TRBJ1-1 . TRBV5-6 CASSLVLVARNTEAFF
TRBJ2-2 TRBD2 TRBV7-3 CASSLLAGEDGELFF
TRBJ1-2 . TRBV11-2 CASSLAEGFAYGYTF
TRBJ2-1 TRBD2 TRBV11-3 CASSFRAGVLNEQFF
TRBJ2-3 . TRBV19 CASKAGVRDTQYF
TRBJ2-2 . TRBV9 CASSVYPSSLTGELFF
TRBJ1-5 TRBD1 TRBV11-2 CASSYGQGSNQPQHF
TRBJ1-6 TRBD1 TRBV11-1 CASSGQDSSYNSPLHF
TRBJ1-5 . TRBV19 CASSIGNQPQHF
TRBJ2-5 . TRBV28 CASSLPGAEETQYF
TRBJ2-3 . TRBV9 CASSPTGLDTQYF
TRBJ1-2 TRBD1 TRBV27 CASSLAAGQGGGYTF
TRBJ2-1 TRBD1 TRBV9 CASSAEDRGLEQFF
TRBJ2-3 . TRBV11-2 CASSGDSGTTDTQYF
TRBJ2-5 TRBD1 TRBV10-1 CASSRTGSQETQYF
TRBJ2-1 . TRBV7-3 CASSLGVSSYNEQFF
TRBJ2-7 TRBD2 TRBV14 CASSQRFGLAGTYEQYF
TRBJ1-2 . TRBV2 CASSERGYGGRNYGYTF
TRBJ2-5 . TRBV5-4 CASSLGTGGSQETQYF
TRBJ2-2 . TRBV6-5 CATYDTGELFF
TRBJ2-2 . TRBV11-2 CASSLDWVGNTGELFF
TRBJ2-5 . TRBV28 CASSLGYRALFQETQYF
TRBJ1-3 . TRBV4-1 CASSLRVGVPGNTIYF
TRBJ2-1 TRBD2 TRBV13 CASSLAIVAGNNEQFF
TRBJ2-2 TRBD2 TRBV7-6 CASSLGPDGGGTGELFF
TRBJ2-3 . TRBV6-1 CASSDFYWGGHTDTQYF
TRBJ1-6 . TRBV9 CASSVEGGYNSPLHF
TRBJ2-3 . TRBV6-4 CASSGLGGTDTQYF
TRBJ2-7 TRBD1 TRBV27 CASSYDPGTGQEQYF
TRBJ2-1 . TRBV9 CAGSVEEGRNEQFF
TRBJ2-5 TRBD1 TRBV9 CASSDGKAGTEETQYF